This passage covers 27 T cell receptor beta chains from one sample sequenced in a study of metastatic and nonmetastatic thyroid tumors. MiXCR re-clonotyped the PCR reads for TCRdb. The sample has about 39,000 clones, approximately 20% seen once. Thyroid surgery was performed in patients who had received no treatment beforehand. Sequenced sample: blood. All receptors come from a female donor with papillary thyroid cancer or a benign thyroid nodule (not recorded which). Some clones in this sample may be carry-over from other donors' samples.

This clone occurred many times. The chain employs TRBV29-1 and TRBJ1-2; D might be TRBD1 (5 bases). Germline CDR1 SQVTM, CDR2 ANQGSEA. V was trimmed by 4 bases and J by 8 bases, leaving 11 bases between them. This CDR3 spans 11 amino acids. The CDR3 sequence is CSVVWGNGYTF. As DNA, the CDR3 is TGCAGCGTTGTTTGGGGGAACGGCTACACCTTC.

At least ten counts were recorded for this clone. The chain combines TRBV12-3 or TRBV12-4 with TRBJ1-5, with TRBD1 matching over 8 bases. CDR3 length: 14 residues. Trimming cost V 3 bases and J 7 bases; bases outside gene matches: 5. Here the CDR3 DNA reads TGTGCCAGCAGTTTCGGGACAGGAGTGCAGCCCCAGCATTTT. Translating gives CASSFGTGVQPQHF.

There are many counts of this clone. The gene calls are TRBV20-1 and TRBJ2-3; no clear D. Germline V gene lookup returns CDR1 DFQATT and CDR2 SNEGSKA (reference sequence). Trimming removed 6 bases from V and 4 bases from J, with 11 bases in between. The CDR3 length is 12 residues. The CDR3 here is CSARRQSDTQYF. The CDR3 DNA sequence: TGCAGTGCGCGGAGACAATCAGATACGCAGTATTTT.

The sample holds many counts of this clone. The V call is TRBV7-8, the J call TRBJ2-1; D might be TRBD1 (6 bases). Germline V gives CDR1 SGHVS, CDR2 FQNEAQ. CDR3 length: 15 amino acids. Trimming pared 3 bases from V and 2 bases from J, leaving 11 bases between. CDR3 sequence (DNA): TGTGCCAGCAGCTTGGACAGATCAACCTACAATGAGCAGTTCTTC. Its translation is CASSLDRSTYNEQFF.

This chain uses TRBV2 with TRBJ2-7; 8 nucleotides match TRBD2. V was clipped by 7 bases and J by 3 bases; unmatched bases: 14. CDR1 is SNHLY and CDR2 is FYNNEI in the germline V gene. This CDR3 contains 16 residues. CDR3: CASINRGRSRGYEQYF. The CDR3 DNA follows: TGTGCCAGCATCAACCGCGGGAGGAGTAGAGGCTACGAGCAGTACTTC.

This clone was counted many times. The V gene is TRBV20-1, the J gene TRBJ1-4, with D perhaps TRBD1 (5 bases). The V end lost 2 bases, the J end lost 8 bases, and 9 bases lay between the germline ends. Per germline, CDR1 DFQATT and CDR2 SNEGSKA (reference sequence). This CDR3 has 12 amino acids. CDR3: CSARKGDEKLFF. The DNA for the CDR3 is TGCAGTGCTAGAAAAGGGGACGAAAAACTGTTTTTT.

This clone was detected many times. The chain carries TRBV29-1 and TRBJ2-2; D is ambiguous. Germline assignment: CDR1 SQVTM and CDR2 ANQGSEA. The CDR3 is made up of 12 amino acids. Trimming pared 5 bases from V and 0 bases from J, leaving 4 bases between. CDR3 loop: CSVRANTGELFF. DNA of the CDR3: TGCAGCGTTAGGGCGAACACCGGGGAGCTGTTTTTT.

Here the CDR3 DNA reads TGCAGTGTTGACCAGGGGGGAAATCAGCCCCAGCATTTT. Protein product: CSVDQGGNQPQHF. The V call is TRBV20-1, the J call TRBJ1-5; TRBD1 matches 7 bases. This CDR3 is built from 13 residues. Germline V gene lookup returns CDR1 DFQATT and CDR2 SNEGSKA (reference sequence). J gave up 4 bases and V 7 bases, and 7 bases lay outside the gene matches.

The sample holds many counts of this clone. The chain joins TRBV20-1 to TRBJ2-2; 7 bases are shared with TRBD2. This CDR3 is built from 15 residues. Germline V gene lookup returns CDR1 DFQATT and CDR2 SNEGSKA (reference sequence). V shed 0 bases, J shed 1 base, and the junction held 2 bases outside the gene matches. The CDR3 region is CSARDPSGNTGELFF. Written as DNA, the CDR3 is TGCAGTGCTAGAGATCCTAGCGGGAACACCGGGGAGCTGTTTTTT.

This clone is labeled as medium-sized. The V gene is TRBV28, the J gene TRBJ2-7, with a tentative D call TRBD1 (6 bases). The germline V and J ends were trimmed by 3 bases and 3 bases, with 9 bases remaining between them. Germline V gene sequence: CDR1 MDHEN, CDR2 SYDVKM. The CDR3 runs to 13 residues. CDR3: CASSFGQLYEQYF. CDR3 nucleotides: TGTGCCAGCAGTTTCGGACAGCTCTACGAGCAGTACTTC.

This clone was seen at least ten times. V usage is TRBV14 and J usage is TRBJ2-7; maybe TRBD2 (6 bases). Per the germline V gene, CDR1 is SGHDN and CDR2 is FVKESK. This CDR3 spans 14 amino acids. Trimming cost V 8 bases and J 6 bases, with 20 bases left between them. The CDR3 region is CASDHGGPPGEQYF. In DNA form, the CDR3 reads TGTGCCAGCGACCACGGAGGGCCCCCGGGCGAGCAGTACTTC. The variable domain in full, completed from reference TRBV14 and TRBJ2-7, reads EAGVTQFPSHSVIEKGQTVTLRCDPISGHDNLYWYRRVMGKEIKFLLHFVKESKQDESGMPNNRFLAERTGGTYSTLKVQPAELEDSGVYFCASDHGGPPGEQYFGPGTRLTVT.

The chain combines TRBV9 with TRBJ1-1; no clear D gene. Between the trimmed V and J ends, which lost 0 bases and 4 bases, there was a span of 13 bases. CDR1 is SGDLS, CDR2 YYNGEE, per germline. The CDR3 runs to 15 residues. The chain's CDR3 is CASSVGVQSGTEAFF. The CDR3 DNA follows: TGTGCCAGCAGCGTAGGGGTTCAATCGGGCACTGAAGCTTTCTTT. The variable domain in full, with the rest retrieved from reference TRBV9 and TRBJ1-1, is DSGVTQTPKHLITATGQRVTLRCSPRSGDLSVYWYQQSLDQGLQFLIQYYNGEERAKGNILERFSAQQFPDLHSELNLSSLELGDSALYFCASSVGVQSGTEAFFGQGTRLTVV.

This clone was observed a few times. Relative to the germline gene, one junction end is altered; a read error may explain this. V is TRBV6-1 and J is TRBJ1-1; tentatively, D is TRBD1 (5 bases). CDR3 length: 14 amino acids. The germline V gene encodes CDR1 MNHNS and CDR2 SASEGT. This CDR3 is CASSNRGQNTEDFF. CDR3 coding DNA: TGTGCCAGCAGCAACCGGGGCCAGAACACTGAAGATTTCTTT.

Regarding this clone: A junction end diverges from the germline sequence, so it may reflect a read error. The V call is TRBV6-1, the J call TRBJ1-1; D uncertain. This CDR3 is 13 amino acids long. The germline V gene encodes CDR1 MNHNS and CDR2 SASEGT. The CDR3 spells CASSSGENNEAFF. The DNA of the CDR3 is TGTGCCAGCAGTTCCGGCGAGAACAATGAAGCTTTCTTT.

This clone was detected many times. This chain links TRBV24-1 with TRBJ2-3; possibly TRBD1 for D (5 bases). The CDR3 is made up of 14 amino acids. Trimming stripped 3 bases from V and 1 base from J, with 7 bases between. Germline assignment: CDR1 KGHDR and CDR2 SFDVKD. CDR3 region: CATSDVGGTDTQYF. In DNA, the CDR3 is TGTGCCACCAGTGATGTAGGGGGCACAGATACGCAGTATTTT.

This chain connects TRBV27 to TRBJ1-5; D gene uncertain. CDR1 and CDR2 from the germline V gene are MNHEY and SMNVEV (reference sequence). The CDR3 has 14 residues. V was shortened by 3 bases and J by 6 bases, with 12 bases between the two germline ends. The DNA for the CDR3 is TGTGCCAGCAGTTTTACTGCAGCTGGTCAGCCCCAGCATTTT. Translation: CASSFTAAGQPQHF.

This clone was seen at least ten times. CDR3 nucleotides: TGTGCCAGCAGCCCCTTTGGGGGCAGTGGCACCGGGGAGCTGTTTTTT. This sequence encodes CASSPFGGSGTGELFF. The rearrangement uses TRBV5-4 and TRBJ2-2; possibly TRBD1 for D (6 bases). CDR1 SGHNT and CDR2 YYREEE come from the germline V gene (reference sequence). The CDR3 loop spans 16 amino acids. V lost 4 bases, J lost 4 bases, and 17 bases lay in between.

This chain uses TRBV11-2 with TRBJ2-5; 8 positions match TRBD2. This CDR3 is 19 amino acids long. Trimming took 1 base from V and 5 from J; bases not matched to a gene: 18. The germline V gene has CDR1 SGHAT and CDR2 FQNNGV. The CDR3 nucleotides are TGTGCCAGCAGCTTAGGAATTATTGTCGGGAGGGCCGGAGCGGAGACCCAGTACTTC. It translates to CASSLGIIVGRAGAETQYF.

The chain couples TRBV28 to TRBJ2-1, with D possibly being TRBD2 (6 bases). Per germline, CDR1 MDHEN and CDR2 SYDVKM. The CDR3 consists of 16 residues. V was cut by 5 bases and J by 9 bases, with 23 bases left in between. CDR3 sequence (DNA): TGTGCCAGCAGTCCCGGGAGTGAGGGAGGCCCCGTTGAGCAGTTCTTC. Amino acid sequence: CASSPGSEGGPVEQFF.

This clone appeared many times. Possible read error: a much larger clone is one base away. Other DNA sequences in this sample translate to the same CDR3. V gene TRBV30 combines with J gene TRBJ1-1, with unresolved D. CDR3 length: 13 residues. CDR1 and CDR2 from the germline V gene are GTSNPN and SVGIG (reference sequence). V was shortened by 3 bases and J by 1 base, with 9 bases between the two germline ends. Here the CDR3 DNA reads TGTGCCTGGAGATGGCTGCCGAACACTGAAGCTTTCTTT. This codes for CAWRWLPNTEAFF.

This clone was seen repeatedly, ten times or more. The chain combines TRBV24-1 with TRBJ1-5; D is uncertain. In germline, CDR1 is KGHDR, CDR2 SFDVKD. The CDR3 has 14 residues. Between the trimmed V and J ends, which lost 4 bases and 3 bases, there was a span of 9 bases. The CDR3 sequence: CATSDSRTNQPQHF. As DNA, the CDR3 is TGTGCCACCAGTGACTCCCGGACCAATCAGCCCCAGCATTTT.

This clone was observed at least ten times. Other nucleotide sequences from this sample produce the same CDR3. The chain combines TRBV5-4 with TRBJ2-2, with D perhaps being TRBD1 or TRBD2 (5 bases each). The germline V gene has CDR1 SGHNT and CDR2 YYREEE (reference sequence). The V end lost 1 base, the J end lost 6 bases, and 19 bases lay between the germline ends. This CDR3 contains 17 residues. In DNA, the CDR3 is TGTGCCAGCAGCTTGTACTTGGGACCCCCGAGGGCCGGGGAGCTGTTTTTT. It encodes CASSLYLGPPRAGELFF.

In this sample, this clone turned up many times. As DNA, the CDR3 is TGTGCCAGCTCACCACCCGGCGGGAGACGTGGTTACAATGAGCAGTTCTTC. Translated, it gives CASSPPGGRRGYNEQFF. This rearrangement joins TRBV18 to TRBJ2-1, with 7 bases that match TRBD2. Trimming at V came to 0 bases and at J to 4 bases, leaving 9 bases not matched to a gene. The CDR3 is 17 amino acids. CDR1 and CDR2 from the germline V gene are KGHSH and LQKENI.

In this sample, this clone turned up a few times. Germline is not matched at one junction end, which may reflect a read error. The chain employs TRBV28 and TRBJ1-1; maybe TRBD1 (5 bases). The CDR3 contains 13 residues. Germline lookup yields CDR1 MDHEN and CDR2 SYDVKM. The CDR3 region has the DNA TGTTCCAGCACCAGTGGGGGAGGGGCGACAGCTTTCTTT. The encoded protein is CSSTSGGGATAFF.

The chain uses TRBV6-1 and TRBJ2-1; TRBD2 aligns across 10 bases. The CDR3 sequence is 12 residues long. CDR1 MNHNS and CDR2 SASEGT come from the germline V gene. The V segment lost 6 bases and the J segment 14 bases; nucleotides outside the gene matches: 7. Here the CDR3 reads CASRASGGEKFF. The DNA of the CDR3 is TGTGCCAGCAGAGCTAGCGGGGGAGAAAAGTTCTTC.

The chain combines TRBV5-5 with TRBJ2-7; tentatively, D is TRBD1 (5 bases). Germline CDR1 reads SGHKS; CDR2 reads YYEKEE (reference sequence). Trimming cost V 2 bases and J 2 bases, with 14 bases left between them. This CDR3 contains 15 residues. CDR3 sequence reads: CASSFGQGITYEQYF. The DNA for the CDR3 is TGTGCCAGCAGCTTCGGGCAGGGTATTACCTACGAGCAGTACTTC.

This clone is judged medium-sized (0.01 to 0.1%). CDR3 bases: TGTGCCAGTAGTATAGATCTGGGACAGGCAGCGGCGCAGTACTTC. Protein product: CASSIDLGQAAAQYF. The chain joins TRBV19 to TRBJ2-7; 8 nucleotides align to TRBD1. The germline V gene encodes CDR1 LNHDA and CDR2 SQIVND (reference sequence). Trimming at V came to 0 bases and at J to 9 bases, leaving 10 bases not matched to a gene. CDR3 size: 15 residues.